This TCR beta chain was retrieved from a study of vaccination and CD4 T cells after COVID-19 (dated by TCRdb to 2022 to 2024). About the full investigation: The convalescent cohort included six males and four females, with two Hispanic individuals, seven Caucasians, two Asians and one multiracial person. Control cultures used a CEFX viral epitope pool as positive control, an HIV-1 Nef peptide pool as negative control, or no peptide. Post-COVID blood samples were collected from convalescent patients a median of around 100 days after diagnosis, with a range of about 30 to 161 days. Culture stimuli were overlapping spike peptide pools from SARS-CoV-2 and from the common cold coronaviruses HCoV-NL63, HCoV-OC43 and HCoV-229E. The spike-specific CD4+ TCR repertoire was compared before and after mRNA vaccination in ten to eleven COVID-19 convalescent patients and a handful of infection-naive healthy vaccine recipients. The time from the second vaccine dose to post-vaccine blood sampling had a median of around 72 days and ranged from about 12 to 241 days. At the TCR clonotype level, an earlier paper using these donors assessed memory CD4+ T cell crossreactivity between SARS-CoV-2 and common cold coronavirus spike proteins. Each participant got two doses of either the Pfizer-BioNTech BNT162b2 vaccine (n=8) or the Moderna mRNA-1273 vaccine (n=2). General conclusions and limits of the study: Relatively few convalescent patients were included in the study, and early timepoints after natural infection were not analyzed. The median count of SARS-CoV-2-reactive clonotypes went up from 21 after infection to some 38 after vaccination, although the change was not significant. In convalescent patients, a median roughly 87% of post-vaccine SARS-CoV-2-reactive clones were detected only after vaccination, suggesting vaccine-specific priming. Of the vaccine-specific clones found in convalescent patients, nearly all (304 of 307) were mono-reactive for SARS-CoV-2 spike instead of being cross-reactive with common cold coronaviruses.

This clonotype was counted between two and nine times. The clone's antigen remains unknown. No quality values exist for individual bases; no much larger clone is one base distant. The germline V gene supplies CDR1 MNHEY and CDR2 SVGAGI. The V end gives up 4 bases and the J end 5 bases, leaving 7 bases in the junction not matched to a gene. The CDR3 goes from the cysteine to the phenylalanine over 14 residues. Solely the CDR3 DNA is kept, with 42 bases framed from the first base. Libraries were constructed by PCR. DNA from cultured CD4+ T cells underwent TCR sequencing with the Oncomine TCR Beta short-read assay at the Johns Hopkins FTIC core. The QIAamp micro DNA kit was used to extract genomic DNA from the cultured CD4+ T cells. The Oncomine TCR Beta libraries from cultured CD4+ T cells were pooled using unique dual indexes and then sequenced on an Illumina iSeq 100. Per the source publication's procedure: Non-productive sequences were filtered out, and CDR3s that did not start with C, did not end with F or W, or were shorter than 7 amino acids were discarded. Antigen-specific clonotypes were identified with the MANAFEST web application by comparing peptide-stimulated wells with reference and other culture wells. Positive clones required FDR below 0.05, an odds ratio above 5, and productive frequency above 0.1% in at least two of three replicate wells. A clonotype counted as cross-reactive if it showed significant expansion both in the SARS-CoV-2 spike wells and in at least one common cold coronavirus spike condition. Levenshtein distances (stringdist) and unrooted phylogenetic trees (ape) in R version 3.6.1 were used to assess CDR3 homology. TCRdb cleaned the public reads at Q25 with fastp, built clones with MiXCR and kept in-frame beta chains. Rows are unified per CDR3 protein, each entry keeping the most common DNA and genes. These V and J calls derive from TCRdb rather than the authors' analysis. The sample table lists some 8,600 distinct CDR3 sequences, less than 35% of them with a count of one. The ten largest account for approximately 21% of the sample.

In light of the paper, this sample's treatment or condition label describes: roughly 11-day PBMC culture with coronavirus spike peptide pools or control peptides (ViraFEST assay). CD4+ T cells from unexposed donors were collected before the COVID-19 pandemic (2011-2018). The ViraFEST assay was used in the study, in which antigen-specific T cells were expanded with peptide pools and expanded clonotypes were subsequently identified by TCR sequencing. Each well held two million PBMCs cultured with around 9 ug/ml peptide pools in IMDM containing roughly 5% human AB serum and 8 to 10 IU/ml IL-2. Half of the culture medium was replaced with fresh IL-2-containing medium on days 3 and 7. After less than 12 days of culture, CD4+ T cells were isolated by negative selection using the EasySep CD4+ T cell isolation kit. Unexposed donor CD4+ T cells were tested for reactivity to SARS-CoV-2 S and N and four common cold coronavirus spike pools, as cell number allowed. Ficoll-Paque Plus gradient centrifugation was used to isolate PBMCs from whole blood, and the isolated PBMCs were then either used fresh or cryopreserved at -140C. Triplicate wells were generally used for each culture condition. The leukapheresis product used for the unexposed donors was purchased from a commercial source.

The chain couples TRBV6-5 to TRBJ2-7, with 8 bases matching TRBD1. Sequencing was done on a sample of CD4+ T cells from blood, cultured in vitro. The TCR was taken from a human donor in good health. The CDR3 protein: CASSSSGGTNEQYF. Here is the DNA: TGTGCCAGCAGTTCCTCAGGGGGCACAAACGAGCAGTACTTC.